The entry below describes one T cell receptor (beta chain). What it binds is unknown. Subsequent to a culture period of more than 8 days, CD4+ T cells were isolated. It was on days 3 and 7 that half the medium was replaced with IL-2 medium. Using immunoSEQ multiplex PCR, the repertoire was profiled, and TCRdb retains in-frame clones only, with some absent. In the table there are over 65,000 clones, approximately 71% of which are singletons. The sample belongs to a study of vaccination effects on CD4 cells after COVID-19. For the study at large: Sequencing followed a ViraFEST assay step that expanded antigen-specific CD4+ T cells with viral peptide pools. Study results and caveats: Clonal contraction was marked in infection- and vaccine-induced clones late after vaccination.

Germline V gene sequence: CDR1 SGHTA, CDR2 FQGNSA. The CDR3 sequence is 14 residues long. Trimming cost V 5 bases and J 4 bases, with 12 bases left between them. The receptor comes from a human donor who received a COVID-19 vaccine. The chain links TRBV7-2 to TRBJ1-3; D possibly corresponds to TRBD1 (5 bases). The specimen comprised CD4+ T cells from PBMCs cultured without peptide, sampled before COVID-19 vaccination. The CDR3 DNA reads TGTGCCAGCAGCCGCGGGACGGCGGGAAACACCATATATTTT. Protein product: CASSRGTAGNTIYF.